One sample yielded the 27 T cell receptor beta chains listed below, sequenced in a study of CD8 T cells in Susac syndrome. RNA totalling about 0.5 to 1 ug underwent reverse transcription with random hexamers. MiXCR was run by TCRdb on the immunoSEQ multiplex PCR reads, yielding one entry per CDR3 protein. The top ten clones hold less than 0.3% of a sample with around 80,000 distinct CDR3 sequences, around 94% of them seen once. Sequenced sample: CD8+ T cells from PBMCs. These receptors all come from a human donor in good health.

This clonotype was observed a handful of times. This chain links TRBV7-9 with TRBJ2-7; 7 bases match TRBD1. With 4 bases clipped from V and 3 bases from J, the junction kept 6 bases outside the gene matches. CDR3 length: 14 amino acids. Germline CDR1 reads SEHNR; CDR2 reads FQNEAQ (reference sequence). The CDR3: CASSSRQGNYEQYF. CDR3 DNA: TGTGCCAGCAGCTCGCGACAGGGAAACTACGAGCAGTACTTC. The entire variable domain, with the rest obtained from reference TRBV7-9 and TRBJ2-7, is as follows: DTGVSQNPRHKITKRGQNVTFRCDPISEHNRLYWYRQTLGQGPEFLTYFQNEAQLEKSRLLSDRFSAERPKGSFSTLEIQRTEQGDSAMYLCASSSRQGNYEQYFGPGTRLTVT.

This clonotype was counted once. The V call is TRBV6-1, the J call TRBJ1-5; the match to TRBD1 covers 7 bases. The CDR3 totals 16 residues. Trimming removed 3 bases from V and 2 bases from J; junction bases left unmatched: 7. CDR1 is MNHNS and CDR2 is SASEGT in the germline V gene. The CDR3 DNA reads TGTGCCAGCAGTGACGGCAGGGGGGTCGGCAATCAGCCCCAGCATTTT. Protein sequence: CASSDGRGVGNQPQHF.

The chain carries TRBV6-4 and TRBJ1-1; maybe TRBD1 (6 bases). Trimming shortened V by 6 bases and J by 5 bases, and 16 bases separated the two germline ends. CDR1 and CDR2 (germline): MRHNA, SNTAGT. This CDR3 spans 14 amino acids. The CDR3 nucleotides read TGTGCCAGCAGCCTTGGGGGCAGCGGTACTGAAGCTTTCTTT. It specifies CASSLGGSGTEAFF.

CDR3 nucleotide sequence: TGTGCCAGCAGCCCCCTCGGGGGAGGGGAGACCCAGTACTTC. Translation gives CASSPLGGGETQYF. The J gene is TRBJ2-5, the V gene TRBV7-9; the match to TRBD2 covers 7 bases. Germline trimming cut 5 bases from V and 5 bases from J; bases unmatched to any gene: 8. CDR3 length: 14 residues. Germline CDR1 and CDR2: SEHNR and FQNEAQ (reference sequence).

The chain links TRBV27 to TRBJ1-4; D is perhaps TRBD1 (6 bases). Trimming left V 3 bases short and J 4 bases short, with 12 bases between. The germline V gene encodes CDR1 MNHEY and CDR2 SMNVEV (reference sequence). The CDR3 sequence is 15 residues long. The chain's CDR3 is CASSFRQAFNEKLFF. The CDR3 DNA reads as TGTGCCAGCAGTTTTCGACAGGCGTTTAATGAAAAACTGTTTTTT.

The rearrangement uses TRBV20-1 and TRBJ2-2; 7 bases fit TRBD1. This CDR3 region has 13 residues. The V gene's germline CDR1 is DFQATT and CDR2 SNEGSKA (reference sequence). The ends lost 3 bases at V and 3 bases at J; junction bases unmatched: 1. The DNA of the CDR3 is TGCAGTGCTAGCGACAGGGACACCGGGGAGCTGTTTTTT. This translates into CSASDRDTGELFF.

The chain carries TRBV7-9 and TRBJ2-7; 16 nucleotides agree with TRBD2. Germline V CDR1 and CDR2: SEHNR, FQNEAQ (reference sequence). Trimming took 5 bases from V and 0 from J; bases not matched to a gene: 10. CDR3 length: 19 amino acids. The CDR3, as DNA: TGTGCCAGCAGCCCTCAGGCCGGGACTAGCGGGGGGGGCTCCTACGAGCAGTACTTC. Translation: CASSPQAGTSGGGSYEQYF.

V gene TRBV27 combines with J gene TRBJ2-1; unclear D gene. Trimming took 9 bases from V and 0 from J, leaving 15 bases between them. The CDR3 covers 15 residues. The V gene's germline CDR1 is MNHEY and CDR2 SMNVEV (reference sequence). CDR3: CASSEGIPSYNEQFF. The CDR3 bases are TGTGCCAGTTCCGAAGGGATTCCCTCCTACAATGAGCAGTTCTTC.

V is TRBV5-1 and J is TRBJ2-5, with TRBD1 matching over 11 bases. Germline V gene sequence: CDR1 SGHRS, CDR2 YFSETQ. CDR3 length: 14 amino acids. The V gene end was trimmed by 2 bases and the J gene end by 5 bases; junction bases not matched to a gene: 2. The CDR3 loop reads CASSFGTGGETQYF. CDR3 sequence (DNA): TGCGCCAGCAGCTTCGGGACAGGGGGTGAGACCCAGTACTTC.

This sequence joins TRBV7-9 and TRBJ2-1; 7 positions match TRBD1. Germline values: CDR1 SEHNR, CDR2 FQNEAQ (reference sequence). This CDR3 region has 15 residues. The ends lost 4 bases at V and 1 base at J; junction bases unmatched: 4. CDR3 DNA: TGTGCCAGCAGCTCCGACAGGGAATCCTACAATGAGCAGTTCTTC. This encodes CASSSDRESYNEQFF.

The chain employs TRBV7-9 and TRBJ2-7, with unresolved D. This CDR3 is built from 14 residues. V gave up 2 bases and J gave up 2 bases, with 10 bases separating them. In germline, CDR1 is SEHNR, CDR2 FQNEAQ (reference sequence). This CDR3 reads CASSLYPAPYEQYV. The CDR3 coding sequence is TGTGCCAGCAGCTTATATCCCGCCCCCTACGAGCAGTACGTC.

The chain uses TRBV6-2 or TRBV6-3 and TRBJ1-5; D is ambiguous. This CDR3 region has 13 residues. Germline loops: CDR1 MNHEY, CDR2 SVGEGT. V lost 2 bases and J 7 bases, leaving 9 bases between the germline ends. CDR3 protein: CASSYDYRQPQHF. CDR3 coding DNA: TGTGCCAGCAGTTACGATTATAGACAGCCCCAGCATTTT.

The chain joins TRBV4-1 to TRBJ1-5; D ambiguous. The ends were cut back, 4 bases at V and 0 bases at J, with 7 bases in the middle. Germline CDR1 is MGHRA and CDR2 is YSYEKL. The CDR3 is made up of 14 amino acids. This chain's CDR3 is CASSPIYSNQPQHF. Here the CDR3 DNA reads TGCGCCAGCAGCCCGATTTATAGCAATCAGCCCCAGCATTTT.

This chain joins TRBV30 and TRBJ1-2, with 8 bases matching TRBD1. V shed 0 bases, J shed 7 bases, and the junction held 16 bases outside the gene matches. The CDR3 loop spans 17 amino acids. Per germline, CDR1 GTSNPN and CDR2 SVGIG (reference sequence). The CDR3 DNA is TGTGCCTGGAGTGTACGGTGGACAGGGACGGGGCGTGCTGGCTACACCTTC. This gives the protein CAWSVRWTGTGRAGYTF.

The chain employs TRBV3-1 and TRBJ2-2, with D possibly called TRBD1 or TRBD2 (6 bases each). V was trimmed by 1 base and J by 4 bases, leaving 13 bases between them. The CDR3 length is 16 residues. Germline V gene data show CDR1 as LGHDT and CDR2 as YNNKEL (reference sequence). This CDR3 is CASSQAWGAATGELFF. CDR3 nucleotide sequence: TGTGCCAGCAGCCAAGCATGGGGGGCCGCCACCGGGGAGCTGTTTTTT.

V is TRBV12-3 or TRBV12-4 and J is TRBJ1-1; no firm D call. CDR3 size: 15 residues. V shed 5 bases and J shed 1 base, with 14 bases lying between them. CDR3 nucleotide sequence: TGTGCCAGCAGTCCGGCCAGGAGGTCGAACACTGAAGCTTTCTTT. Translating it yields CASSPARRSNTEAFF.

CDR3 sequence reads: CASSQDTGLSYEQYF. CDR3 nucleotides: TGTGCCAGCAGCCAAGATACGGGACTATCCTACGAGCAGTACTTC. The chain employs TRBV3-1 and TRBJ2-7; 7 bases align to TRBD2. The CDR3 extends over 15 amino acids. CDR1 and CDR2 (germline): LGHDT, YNNKEL (reference sequence). The V and J ends lost 0 bases and 1 base, in that order; junction bases with no gene match: 3.

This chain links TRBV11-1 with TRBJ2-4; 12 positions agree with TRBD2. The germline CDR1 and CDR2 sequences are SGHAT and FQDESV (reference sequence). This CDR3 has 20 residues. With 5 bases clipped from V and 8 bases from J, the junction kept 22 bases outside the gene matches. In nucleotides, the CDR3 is TGTGCCAGCAGCCGGTGGTCTCTAGCGGGAGGGCCGGGAGGACGGGACATTCAGTACTTC. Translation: CASSRWSLAGGPGGRDIQYF.

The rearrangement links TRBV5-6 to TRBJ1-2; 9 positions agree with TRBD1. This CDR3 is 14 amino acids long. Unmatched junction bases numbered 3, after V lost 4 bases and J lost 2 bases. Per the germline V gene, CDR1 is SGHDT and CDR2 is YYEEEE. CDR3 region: CASSRGTGNYGYTF. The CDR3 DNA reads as TGTGCCAGCAGCCGCGGGACAGGGAACTATGGCTACACCTTC.

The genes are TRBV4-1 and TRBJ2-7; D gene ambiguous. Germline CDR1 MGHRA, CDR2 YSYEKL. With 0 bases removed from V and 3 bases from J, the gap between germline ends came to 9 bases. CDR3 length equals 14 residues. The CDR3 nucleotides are TGCGCCAGCAGCCAAGAGGATAGGAGCTACGAGCAGTACTTC. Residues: CASSQEDRSYEQYF.

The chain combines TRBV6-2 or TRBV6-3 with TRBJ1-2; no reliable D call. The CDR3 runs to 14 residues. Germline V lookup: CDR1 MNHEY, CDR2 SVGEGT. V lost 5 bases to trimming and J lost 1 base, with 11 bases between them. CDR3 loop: CASSHLRDNYGYTF. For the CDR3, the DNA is TGTGCCAGCAGTCACCTCCGGGATAACTATGGCTACACCTTC.

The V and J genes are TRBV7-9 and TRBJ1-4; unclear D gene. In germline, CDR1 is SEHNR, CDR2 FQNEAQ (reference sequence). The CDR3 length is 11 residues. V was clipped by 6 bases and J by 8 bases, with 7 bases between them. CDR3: CASRVGEKLFF. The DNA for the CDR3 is TGTGCCAGCAGGGTAGGGGAAAAACTGTTTTTT. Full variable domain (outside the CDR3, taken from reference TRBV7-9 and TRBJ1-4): DTGVSQNPRHKITKRGQNVTFRCDPISEHNRLYWYRQTLGQGPEFLTYFQNEAQLEKSRLLSDRFSAERPKGSFSTLEIQRTEQGDSAMYLCASRVGEKLFFGSGTQLSVL.

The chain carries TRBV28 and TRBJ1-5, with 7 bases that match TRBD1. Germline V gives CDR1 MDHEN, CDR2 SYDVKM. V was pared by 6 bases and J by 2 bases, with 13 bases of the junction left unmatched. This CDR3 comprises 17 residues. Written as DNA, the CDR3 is TGTGCCAGCAGCATCACCCCCAGGGGGTTGGGCAATCAGCCCCAGCATTTT. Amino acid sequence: CASSITPRGLGNQPQHF. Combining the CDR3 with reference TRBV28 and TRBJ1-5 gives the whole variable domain DVKVTQSSRYLVKRTGEKVFLECVQDMDHENMFWYRQDPGLGLRLIYFSYDVKMKEKGDIPEGYSVSREKKERFSLILESASTNQTSMYLCASSITPRGLGNQPQHFGDGTRLSIL.

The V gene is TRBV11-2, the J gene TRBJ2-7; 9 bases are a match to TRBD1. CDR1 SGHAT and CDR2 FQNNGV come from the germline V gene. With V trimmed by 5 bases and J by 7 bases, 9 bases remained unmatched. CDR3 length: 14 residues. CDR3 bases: TGTGCCAGCAGCCTTGGGGACAGGGTCTGGGAGCAGTACGTC. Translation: CASSLGDRVWEQYV.

The CDR3 coding sequence is TGTGCCAGCAGTCCCCACAAAGGGGGAAACATTCAGTACTTC. Its protein is CASSPHKGGNIQYF. The chain combines TRBV27 with TRBJ2-4; D perhaps matches TRBD1 (6 bases). The CDR3 loop spans 14 amino acids. Looked up from germline, CDR1 is MNHEY and CDR2 is SMNVEV (reference sequence). The V end was cut by 5 bases, the J end by 6 bases, with 14 bases between.

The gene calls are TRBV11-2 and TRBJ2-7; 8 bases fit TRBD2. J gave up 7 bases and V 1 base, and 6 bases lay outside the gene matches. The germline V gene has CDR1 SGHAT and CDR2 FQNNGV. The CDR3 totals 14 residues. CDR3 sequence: CASSLAGGPGEQYV. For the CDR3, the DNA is TGTGCCAGCAGCTTAGCGGGAGGGCCGGGGGAGCAGTACGTC.

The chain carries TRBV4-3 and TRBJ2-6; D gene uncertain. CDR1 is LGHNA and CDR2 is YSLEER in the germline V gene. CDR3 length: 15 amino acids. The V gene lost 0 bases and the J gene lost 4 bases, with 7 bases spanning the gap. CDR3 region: CASSQDSAGANVLTF. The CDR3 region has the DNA TGCGCCAGCAGCCAAGATTCGGCCGGGGCCAACGTCCTGACTTTC.